Each of the 18 T cell receptor beta chains below was sequenced from the same sample in a study of blood T cell repertoires in COVID-19. Clones were read by immunoSEQ multiplex PCR, and TCRdb kept only the in-frame ones, dropping some. The sample includes roughly 150,000 clones, approximately 78% of them seen just once. The material sequenced was PBMCs or T cells enriched from blood (not recorded which). The receptors here all came from a woman aged 50 to 60 who had recovered from COVID-19.

The chain has TRBV7-9 and TRBJ2-1, with 7 bases aligning to TRBD2. The V gene end was trimmed by 2 bases and the J gene end by 15 bases; junction bases not matched to a gene: 7. This CDR3 has 12 residues. Germline V CDR1 and CDR2: SEHNR, FQNEAQ (reference sequence). The CDR3 nucleotides read TGTGCCAGCAGCTTATATGGACTAGTGCGGTTCTTC. It translates to CASSLYGLVRFF.

V is TRBV5-1 and J is TRBJ1-1; 7 bases agree with TRBD1. V lost 5 bases, J lost 6 bases, and 10 bases stayed unmatched. The CDR3 length is 14 residues. Germline CDR1 is SGHRS and CDR2 is YFSETQ. This CDR3 is CASSFLEGASEAFF. The CDR3 region has the DNA TGCGCCAGCAGTTTTTTGGAGGGGGCGTCTGAAGCTTTCTTT.

Only a few counts were recorded for this clone. This sequence joins TRBV6-1 and TRBJ2-7; D might be TRBD2 (5 bases). There are 15 residues in the CDR3. The germline V gene encodes CDR1 MNHNS and CDR2 SASEGT. The germline V and J ends were trimmed by 3 bases and 0 bases, with 12 bases remaining between them. The CDR3 here is CASSDRFGVSYEQYF. CDR3 nucleotide sequence: TGTGCCAGCAGTGATAGATTCGGGGTCTCCTACGAGCAGTACTTC.

This chain joins TRBV5-6 and TRBJ2-1; tentatively, D is TRBD2 (5 bases). V was trimmed by 6 bases and J by 8 bases, leaving 18 bases between them. This CDR3 contains 14 residues. Per germline, CDR1 SGHDT and CDR2 YYEEEE. This CDR3 is CASTSGVSQDEQFF. The CDR3 DNA follows: TGTGCCAGCACCTCCGGGGTTAGCCAGGATGAGCAGTTCTTC.

V is TRBV4-1 and J is TRBJ1-4; no reliable D call. Germline-derived CDR1 and CDR2 are MGHRA and YSYEKL. V gave up 1 base and J gave up 4 bases, with 10 bases separating them. The CDR3 runs 15 residues. CDR3 nucleotides: TGCGCCAGCAGCCAAGCGGGGAACTTTAATGAAAAACTGTTTTTT. This codes for CASSQAGNFNEKLFF.

The chain employs TRBV28 and TRBJ2-3; 9 positions agree with TRBD2. The CDR3 has 15 amino acids. J gave up 2 bases and V 5 bases, and 5 bases lay outside the gene matches. Germline lookup yields CDR1 MDHEN and CDR2 SYDVKM. The CDR3 region is CASSPAGGYTDTQYF. CDR3 sequence (DNA): TGTGCCAGCAGTCCAGCGGGGGGCTACACAGATACGCAGTATTTT.

J is TRBJ1-3 and V is TRBV4-1; possible D gene TRBD1, 5 bases. Trimming cost V 2 bases and J 0 bases, with 8 bases left between them. The CDR3 consists of 15 residues. The V gene's germline CDR1 is MGHRA and CDR2 YSYEKL. CDR3 bases: TGCGCCAGCAGCCAACCCGACAGCTCTGGAAACACCATATATTTT. It yields the protein CASSQPDSSGNTIYF.

The gene calls are TRBV9 and TRBJ1-4; maybe TRBD1 (5 bases). The ends were cut back, 2 bases at V and 0 bases at J, with 11 bases in the middle. The germline V gene encodes CDR1 SGDLS and CDR2 YYNGEE. There are 16 residues in the CDR3. Written as DNA, the CDR3 is TGTGCCAGCAGCGTGGGGACTACCCCAACTAATGAAAAACTGTTTTTT. The encoded protein is CASSVGTTPTNEKLFF. Drawing the rest from reference TRBV9 and TRBJ1-4, the complete variable domain is DSGVTQTPKHLITATGQRVTLRCSPRSGDLSVYWYQQSLDQGLQFLIQYYNGEERAKGNILERFSAQQFPDLHSELNLSSLELGDSALYFCASSVGTTPTNEKLFFGSGTQLSVL.

The chain joins TRBV5-1 to TRBJ2-1; 11 nucleotides align to TRBD2. This CDR3 comprises 14 residues. Germline V gene sequence: CDR1 SGHRS, CDR2 YFSETQ. The V segment lost 4 bases and the J segment 9 bases; nucleotides outside the gene matches: 6. Here the CDR3 reads CASSDLAGGSEQFF. In DNA, the CDR3 is TGCGCCAGCAGCGACCTAGCGGGGGGAAGTGAGCAGTTCTTC. The full variable domain, its missing parts supplied by reference TRBV5-1 and TRBJ2-1, is KAGVTQTPRYLIKTRGQQVTLSCSPISGHRSVSWYQQTPGQGLQFLFEYFSETQRNKGNFPGRFSGRQFSNSRSEMNVSTLELGDSALYLCASSDLAGGSEQFFGPGTRLTVL.

In this sample, this clone turned up once. The chain combines TRBV6-5 with TRBJ2-7; a possible D gene is TRBD2 (6 bases). Germline CDR1 reads MNHEY; CDR2 reads SVGAGI. V lost 2 bases, J lost 7 bases, and 12 bases lay in between. CDR3 size: 13 residues. The CDR3 region has the DNA TGTGCCAGCAGTTACCGGACCCGGGGGGAGCAGTACTTC. Translated, it gives CASSYRTRGEQYF.

In this sample, this clone turned up a few times. This chain connects TRBV27 to TRBJ2-5, with TRBD2 matching 10 bases. V trimming: 0 bases; J trimming: 5 bases; junction bases outside the gene matches: 12. The length of the CDR3 is 18 residues. Per germline, CDR1 MNHEY and CDR2 SMNVEV (reference sequence). The CDR3 is CASSLSFGTTSGVETQYF. The CDR3 DNA follows: TGTGCCAGCAGTTTATCGTTCGGGACTACTAGCGGGGTGGAGACCCAGTACTTC.

J is TRBJ1-6 and V is TRBV27; D unclear. The CDR3 runs to 12 residues. The germline gives CDR1 MNHEY, CDR2 SMNVEV (reference sequence). V lost 3 bases to trimming and J lost 6 bases, with 3 bases between them. The CDR3, as DNA: TGTGCCAGCAGTTTTCGTAATTCACCCCTCCACTTT. It codes for CASSFRNSPLHF.

The chain is built from TRBV15 and TRBJ2-1, with a weak D call TRBD2 (5 bases). Between the trimmed V and J ends, which lost 7 bases and 6 bases, there was a span of 10 bases. The length of the CDR3 is 12 residues. Per the germline V gene, CDR1 is LNHNV and CDR2 is YYDKDF (reference sequence). CDR3 protein: CATNLGGNEQFF. CDR3 in DNA: TGTGCCACCAACCTCGGAGGCAATGAGCAGTTCTTC.

The gene calls are TRBV15 and TRBJ2-2; D is perhaps TRBD2 (6 bases). Germline V gene data show CDR1 as LNHNV and CDR2 as YYDKDF (reference sequence). CDR3 length equals 14 residues. V lost 1 base, J lost 6 bases, and 9 bases lay in between. The CDR3 here is CATSRGRDPGELFF. For the CDR3, the DNA is TGTGCCACCAGCAGAGGGAGGGACCCCGGGGAGCTGTTTTTT.

Of note for this clone: Mismatch with germline at one junction end may stem from a read error. The rearrangement joins TRBV6-4 to TRBJ2-2; 9 bases agree with TRBD1. This CDR3 has 21 residues. Germline CDR1 is MRHNA and CDR2 is SNTAGT. CDR3 sequence (DNA): TGTGCCAGGAGTGACTTTGGGGGACAGGGACACCCAAGGTCGAACACCGGGGAGCTGTTTTTT. Protein sequence: CARSDFGGQGHPRSNTGELFF.

The chain joins TRBV5-1 to TRBJ2-6; 8 bases are a match to TRBD2. CDR3 length: 18 residues. J lost 0 bases, V lost 1 base, and 6 bases had no gene match. Per germline, CDR1 SGHRS and CDR2 YFSETQ. The CDR3 bases are TGCGCCAGCAGCTTGACAGCGGGGGTGCTCTCTGGGGCCAACGTCCTGACTTTC. It encodes CASSLTAGVLSGANVLTF.

The chain combines TRBV2 with TRBJ1-2, with a possible D match to TRBD1 (6 bases). Trimming removed 9 bases at V and 8 bases at J, with 19 bases between. Germline V gene data show CDR1 as SNHLY and CDR2 as FYNNEI. CDR3 length equals 13 residues. As DNA, the CDR3 is TGTGCCAGTTCAATACAGGGCCGTGAGGGCTACACCTTC. This sequence encodes CASSIQGREGYTF.

This clone was recorded a few times. The rearrangement joins TRBV5-1 to TRBJ1-1, with D possibly being TRBD1 (5 bases). Germline lookup yields CDR1 SGHRS and CDR2 YFSETQ. The CDR3 loop spans 15 amino acids. Deletions cut 0 bases from V and 7 bases from J, with 16 bases between. CDR3 DNA: TGCGCCAGCAGCTTGGGGTGGGGCGATTCTGTTGAAGCTTTCTTT. Protein sequence: CASSLGWGDSVEAFF.